The entry below gives a single TCR beta chain sequence along with its context. Antigen specificity is unknown. The data derive from a study of T cell repertoires in cytomegalovirus infection. Findings and limits, study-wide: The ex vivo response showed dominance by HLA-C-restricted CMV-specific TCR beta clonotypes.

TCRdb used MiXCR to reprocess the reads, holding one entry per CDR3 protein. This table has some 57,000 distinct CDR3 sequences, about a third appearing once. Germline assignment: CDR1 MNHEY and CDR2 SMNVEV (reference sequence). The V and J ends lost 2 bases and 5 bases respectively, with 15 bases between them. The CDR3 is 16 amino acids. Material for sequencing was PBMCs, sequenced either directly or after in vitro stimulation (not recorded which). The chain recombines TRBV27 with TRBJ2-2; no reliable D call. This clonotype was sampled from a human donor in good health (CMV status not recorded). Some clones in this sample may be carry-over from other donors' samples. CDR3 sequence (DNA): TGTGCCAGCAGTTTAATCGGCAGACGTACGACCGGGGAGCTGTTTTTT. This gives the protein CASSLIGRRTTGELFF.